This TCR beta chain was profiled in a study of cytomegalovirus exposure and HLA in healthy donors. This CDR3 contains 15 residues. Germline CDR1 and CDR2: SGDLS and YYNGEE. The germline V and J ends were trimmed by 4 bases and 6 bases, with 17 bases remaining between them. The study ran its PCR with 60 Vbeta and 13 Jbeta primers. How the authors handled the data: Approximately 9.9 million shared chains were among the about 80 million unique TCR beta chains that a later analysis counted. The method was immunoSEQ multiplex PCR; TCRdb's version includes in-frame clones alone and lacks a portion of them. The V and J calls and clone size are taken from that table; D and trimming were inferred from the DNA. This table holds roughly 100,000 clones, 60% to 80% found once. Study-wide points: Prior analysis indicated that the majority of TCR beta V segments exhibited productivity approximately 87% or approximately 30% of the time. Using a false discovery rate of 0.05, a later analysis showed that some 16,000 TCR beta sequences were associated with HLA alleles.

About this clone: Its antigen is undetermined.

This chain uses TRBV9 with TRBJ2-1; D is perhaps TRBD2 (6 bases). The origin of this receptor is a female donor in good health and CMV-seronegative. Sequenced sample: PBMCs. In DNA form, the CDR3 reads TGTGCCAGCAGCCTCGTTGGAGGGCCAGGCAATGAGCAGTTCTTC. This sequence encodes CASSLVGGPGNEQFF.